The 28 T cell receptor beta chains listed next were all sequenced from one sample in a study of human T cells and chemical hapten exposure. The sample's time point: patch test 2, 6 weeks after DPC sensitization. Treatment: therapeutic diphenylcyclopropenone sensitization with weekly scalp DPC. TCRdb analysed the RACE reads with MiXCR anew, one entry per CDR3 protein. In the table there are roughly 30,000 distinct CDR3 sequences, approximately 10% of which are singletons. The source was whole blood, collected in connection with sensitization to the hapten diphenylcyclopropenone (DPC). These receptors all come from a man younger than 40 with alopecia areata. Some clones in this sample may be carry-over from other donors' samples.

The CDR3 DNA is TGCGCCAGCAGCACCCAGGGCGGGAAAACTGAAGCTTTCTTT. It specifies CASSTQGGKTEAFF. The chain couples TRBV5-1 to TRBJ1-1; D may be TRBD1 (5 bases). V lost 4 bases to trimming and J lost 5 bases, with 15 bases between them. This CDR3 is 14 amino acids long. The germline V gene encodes CDR1 SGHRS and CDR2 YFSETQ.

The gene calls are TRBV5-1 and TRBJ2-7, with TRBD1 identical over 10 bases. This CDR3 is 13 amino acids long. After removal of 4 bases from V and 6 bases from J, the junction contained 4 bases not matched to a gene. Per the germline V gene, CDR1 is SGHRS and CDR2 is YFSETQ. The CDR3 protein is CASSVGDRGEQYF. The CDR3 bases are TGCGCCAGCAGCGTTGGGGACAGGGGCGAGCAGTACTTC.

This clonotype was seen many times. V usage is TRBV18 and J usage is TRBJ2-5; perhaps TRBD2 as D (5 bases). With 2 bases removed from V and 7 bases from J, the gap between germline ends came to 11 bases. The germline V gene has CDR1 KGHSH and CDR2 LQKENI. The CDR3 contains 13 residues. CDR3 sequence reads: CASSPNDGVTQYF. The DNA for the CDR3 is TGTGCCAGCTCACCAAACGACGGGGTGACCCAGTACTTC.

This clonotype was seen many times. V and J are TRBV10-3 and TRBJ1-5, with D perhaps matching TRBD1 (6 bases). Germline assignment: CDR1 ENHRY and CDR2 SYGVKD. The CDR3 sequence is 16 residues long. Deletions cut 0 bases from V and 2 bases from J, with 11 bases between. CDR3 DNA: TGTGCCATCAGTGAGTCGACAGGCTCTGGCAATCAGCCCCAGCATTTT. Protein: CAISESTGSGNQPQHF.

This clonotype was detected only a few times. The rearrangement uses TRBV27 and TRBJ1-4, with D hard to call. Germline-derived CDR1 and CDR2 are MNHEY and SMNVEV (reference sequence). The ends were cut back, 8 bases at V and 0 bases at J, with 4 bases in the middle. The CDR3 contains 12 residues. CDR3 nucleotides: TGTGCCAGCTTCTCAACTAATGAAAAACTGTTTTTT. It specifies CASFSTNEKLFF.

This clonotype was recorded at least ten times. The V gene is TRBV7-9, the J gene TRBJ2-1; TRBD2 matches 12 bases. Trimming cost V 4 bases and J 10 bases; bases outside gene matches: 8. This CDR3 comprises 15 residues. Germline CDR1 SEHNR, CDR2 FQNEAQ (reference sequence). Here the CDR3 reads CASSSDGLAGTEQFF. The CDR3 bases are TGTGCCAGCAGCTCGGACGGACTAGCGGGGACCGAGCAGTTCTTC.

V is TRBV7-2 and J is TRBJ2-5; no clear D. V shed 4 bases and J shed 0 bases, with 12 bases lying between them. The length of the CDR3 is 15 residues. Germline assignment: CDR1 SGHTA and CDR2 FQGNSA. For the CDR3, the DNA is TGTGCCAGCAGCTCCCCGAACGGAAACCAAGAGACCCAGTACTTC. The encoded protein is CASSSPNGNQETQYF.

A few counts support this clonotype. The chain has TRBV6-5 and TRBJ1-4, with D possibly TRBD1 on 6 matching bases. V was clipped by 4 bases and J by 6 bases, with 15 bases between them. The CDR3 is made up of 15 amino acids. Per germline, CDR1 MNHEY and CDR2 SVGAGI. CDR3 protein: CASSSGGRGDEKLFF. CDR3 in DNA: TGTGCCAGCAGTTCGGGGGGCAGGGGCGATGAAAAACTGTTTTTT.

This clonotype was counted many times. The rearrangement links TRBV5-1 to TRBJ2-7; D not resolved. Trimming took off 1 base at V and 3 bases at J, with 11 bases between the two ends. Germline values: CDR1 SGHRS, CDR2 YFSETQ. This CDR3 is built from 14 residues. The CDR3 reads CASSLRLNDYEQYF. CDR3 DNA: TGCGCCAGCAGCTTGCGACTCAACGACTACGAGCAGTACTTC. Looking up the rest from reference TRBV5-1 and TRBJ2-7 gives the full variable domain: KAGVTQTPRYLIKTRGQQVTLSCSPISGHRSVSWYQQTPGQGLQFLFEYFSETQRNKGNFPGRFSGRQFSNSRSEMNVSTLELGDSALYLCASSLRLNDYEQYFGPGTRLTVT.

This clonotype was seen ten or more times. V gene TRBV20-1 combines with J gene TRBJ1-1; D not resolved. Germline assignment: CDR1 DFQATT and CDR2 SNEGSKA (reference sequence). The CDR3 has 12 amino acids. V was trimmed by 5 bases and J by 2 bases, leaving 9 bases between them. The CDR3 DNA reads TGCAGTGCTCCCGATCACAACACTGAAGCTTTCTTT. Translation: CSAPDHNTEAFF.

V gene TRBV7-8 combines with J gene TRBJ2-3; D may be TRBD2 (6 bases). The CDR3 runs 17 residues. CDR1 and CDR2 from the germline V gene are SGHVS and FQNEAQ. Deletions cut 4 bases from V and 5 bases from J, with 22 bases between. The CDR3 nucleotides read TGTGCCAGCAGCTACAGTCTAGGGACTGGCCGTGTAGATACGCAGTATTTT. Translating it yields CASSYSLGTGRVDTQYF. Full variable domain (remainder filled in from reference TRBV7-8 and TRBJ2-3): GAGVSQSPRYKVAKRGQDVALRCDPISGHVSLFWYQQALGQGPEFLTYFQNEAQLDKSGLPSDRFFAERPEGSVSTLKIQRTQQEDSAVYLCASSYSLGTGRVDTQYFGPGTRLTVL.

In this sample, this clonotype turned up a few times. The chain recombines TRBV6-2 or TRBV6-3 with TRBJ2-6; D possibly corresponds to TRBD1 (6 bases). V was clipped by 5 bases and J by 3 bases, with 8 bases between them. The CDR3 length is 14 residues. Per germline, CDR1 MNHEY and CDR2 SVGEGT. Here the CDR3 DNA reads TGTGCCAGCAGTACAGGGCTTGGGGCCAACGTCCTGACTTTC. As protein: CASSTGLGANVLTF.

This clonotype was counted a few times. The rearrangement uses TRBV7-9 and TRBJ2-7; 9 bases are shared with TRBD1. The CDR3 runs to 11 residues. Unmatched junction bases numbered 0, after V lost 1 base and J lost 11 bases. Germline V gene lookup returns CDR1 SEHNR and CDR2 FQNEAQ (reference sequence). The CDR3 is CASSLGDREYF. CDR3 nucleotide sequence: TGTGCCAGCAGCTTAGGGGACAGGGAGTACTTC.

This clonotype is medium-sized in the sample. The V and J genes are TRBV5-1 and TRBJ2-7; D is uncertain. Germline CDR1 SGHRS, CDR2 YFSETQ. Trimming shortened V by 0 bases and J by 4 bases, and 11 bases separated the two germline ends. The CDR3 has 14 residues. The CDR3 DNA is TGCGCCAGCAGCTTGGGAACCGGGTGGTACGAGCAGTACTTC. This translates into CASSLGTGWYEQYF.

V and J are TRBV7-6 and TRBJ2-3, with a tentative D call TRBD2 (6 bases). Trimming cost V 3 bases and J 2 bases, with 9 bases left between them. In germline, CDR1 is SGHVS, CDR2 FNYEAQ. This CDR3 region has 14 residues. The CDR3, as DNA: TGTGCCAGCAGCTTGGGGGGACCCACAGATACGCAGTATTTT. Translation: CASSLGGPTDTQYF.

This clonotype was seen a handful of times. The J gene is TRBJ2-7, the V gene TRBV6-6, with D maybe TRBD1 (6 bases). The CDR3 extends over 15 amino acids. CDR1 MNHNY and CDR2 SVGAGI come from the germline V gene (reference sequence). The ends were cut back, 7 bases at V and 0 bases at J, with 16 bases in the middle. CDR3 sequence: CASNEGDHFSYEQYF. In nucleotides, the CDR3 is TGTGCCAGCAATGAGGGGGACCATTTCTCCTACGAGCAGTACTTC.

The sample holds many counts of this clonotype. The chain has TRBV10-1 and TRBJ2-1, with D possibly being TRBD1 (5 bases). The CDR3 sequence is 13 residues long. Trimming removed 3 bases at V and 7 bases at J, with 10 bases between. The germline CDR1 and CDR2 sequences are WNHNN and SYGVQD (reference sequence). CDR3 sequence: CASSEAGLNEQFF. CDR3 DNA sequence: TGCGCCAGCAGTGAAGCAGGGTTAAATGAGCAGTTCTTC.

In its sample, this clonotype was seen many times. Because the CDR3's place on the DNA is in doubt, the DNA is left out and the CDR3 is given as listed by TCRdb. The chain joins TRBV24-1 to TRBJ1-5; the table's D call of TRBD1 was not tested on the DNA. CDR1 and CDR2 from the germline V gene are KGHDR and SFDVKD. The CDR3 spans 13 residues, counting both ends. The CDR3 loop is CATSASGRGPQHF.

The chain has TRBV5-1 and TRBJ1-1, with a possible D match to TRBD1 (6 bases). The germline gives CDR1 SGHRS, CDR2 YFSETQ. CDR3 length: 13 amino acids. With 5 bases removed from V and 1 base from J, the gap between germline ends came to 9 bases. The CDR3 sequence is CASSRGANTEAFF. As DNA, the CDR3 is TGCGCCAGCAGTAGGGGGGCGAACACTGAAGCTTTCTTT.

There are a few counts of this clonotype. This chain uses TRBV7-6 with TRBJ2-2, with 13 bases aligning to TRBD2. With 3 bases clipped from V and 4 bases from J, the junction kept 11 bases outside the gene matches. This CDR3 spans 19 amino acids. Germline V gene data show CDR1 as SGHVS and CDR2 as FNYEAQ. The chain's CDR3 is CASSLAGLAGSGPTGELFF. CDR3 in DNA: TGTGCCAGCAGCTTGGCGGGACTAGCGGGGTCGGGACCCACCGGGGAGCTGTTTTTT. Based on the CDR3 plus reference TRBV7-6 and TRBJ2-2, the full variable domain is GAGVSQSPRYKVTKRGQDVALRCDPISGHVSLYWYRQALGQGPEFLTYFNYEAQQDKSGLPNDRFSAERPEGSISTLTIQRTEQRDSAMYRCASSLAGLAGSGPTGELFFGEGSRLTVL.

V usage is TRBV19 and J usage is TRBJ2-5, with no clear D. V shed 4 bases and J shed 0 bases, with 6 bases lying between them. Looked up from germline, CDR1 is LNHDA and CDR2 is SQIVND (reference sequence). The CDR3 consists of 13 residues. For the CDR3, the DNA is TGTGCCAGTAGTACCCGGGACCAAGAGACCCAGTACTTC. Its translation: CASSTRDQETQYF.

Remarks on this clonotype: Being one base from a much bigger clone, this may be a read error. J is TRBJ1-1 and V is TRBV15, with D hard to call. The CDR3 has 17 residues. Per germline, CDR1 LNHNV and CDR2 YYDKDF (reference sequence). Trimming took 0 bases from V and 5 from J, leaving 19 bases between them. The DNA of the CDR3 is TGTGCCACCAGCAGAGATCAAAGACAAGGGAAACAGACTGAAGCTTTCTTT. The encoded protein is CATSRDQRQGKQTEAFF.

This clonotype was detected ten times or more. The chain uses TRBV6-6 and TRBJ2-7; D tentatively fits TRBD1 or TRBD2 (6 bases each). Germline assignment: CDR1 MNHNY and CDR2 SVGAGI (reference sequence). The CDR3 sequence is 13 residues long. The germline V and J ends were trimmed by 6 bases and 0 bases, with 9 bases remaining between them. The chain's CDR3 is CASRGGTSYEQYF. Written as DNA, the CDR3 is TGTGCCAGCAGAGGGGGGACCTCCTACGAGCAGTACTTC.

This clonotype was detected only a few times. This sequence joins TRBV20-1 and TRBJ2-1; tentative D call: TRBD2 (6 bases). Germline V gives CDR1 DFQATT, CDR2 SNEGSKA (reference sequence). Trimming took 6 bases from V and 5 from J, leaving 20 bases between them. The CDR3 sequence is 15 residues long. The CDR3, as DNA: TGCAGTGCATTCTTGAGGAGGGACCGAAACAATGAGCAGTTCTTC. Amino acids: CSAFLRRDRNNEQFF.

The chain has TRBV5-1 and TRBJ2-1; the match to TRBD1 covers 10 bases. Germline-derived CDR1 and CDR2 are SGHRS and YFSETQ. CDR3 length equals 15 residues. V lost 5 bases, J lost 7 bases, and 9 bases stayed unmatched. This chain's CDR3 is CASSYGQGVGNEQFF. The DNA of the CDR3 is TGCGCCAGCAGTTATGGACAGGGGGTAGGAAATGAGCAGTTCTTC.

This clonotype came up many times. CDR3 protein: CASSAQGPNTGELFF. DNA for the CDR3: TGTGCCAGCAGTGCTCAGGGCCCGAACACCGGGGAGCTGTTTTTT. The chain combines TRBV6-2 or TRBV6-3 with TRBJ2-2; maybe TRBD1 (5 bases). Germline CDR1 MNHEY, CDR2 SVGEGT. The CDR3 is made up of 15 amino acids. Trimming removed 5 bases from V and 0 bases from J, with 10 bases in between.

This clonotype was observed a few times. V is TRBV12-5 and J is TRBJ2-3; D unresolved. This CDR3 region has 16 residues. Trimming removed 0 bases at V and 3 bases at J, with 13 bases between. From germline, CDR1 is LGHNT and CDR2 FRNRAP. The CDR3 protein is CASGLVPGTNTDTQYF. CDR3 sequence (DNA): TGTGCTAGTGGTTTGGTACCGGGCACGAATACAGATACGCAGTATTTT.

This clonotype was picked up many times. The chain uses TRBV19 and TRBJ2-1; 12 bases match TRBD2. Losses at the gene ends were 3 bases for V and 4 bases for J; bases not matched to a gene: 7. The CDR3 is 17 residues long. The germline CDR1 and CDR2 sequences are LNHDA and SQIVND (reference sequence). The CDR3, as DNA: TGTGCCAGTAGTATTAGTATCGGACTAGCGGGGTACAATGAGCAGTTCTTC. Translated, it gives CASSISIGLAGYNEQFF.